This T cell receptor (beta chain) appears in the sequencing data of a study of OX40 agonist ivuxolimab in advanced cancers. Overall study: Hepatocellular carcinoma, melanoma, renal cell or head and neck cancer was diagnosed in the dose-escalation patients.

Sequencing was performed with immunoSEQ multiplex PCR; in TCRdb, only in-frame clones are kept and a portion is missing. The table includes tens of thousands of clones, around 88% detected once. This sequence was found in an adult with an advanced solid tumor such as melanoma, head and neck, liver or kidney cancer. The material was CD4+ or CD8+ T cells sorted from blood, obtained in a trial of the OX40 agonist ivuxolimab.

CDR3 DNA sequence: TGTGCCATCAGTCATAAAGGGCTAGCGGGAGTCCAAGAGACCCAGTACTTC. Protein: CAISHKGLAGVQETQYF. The gene calls are TRBV10-3 and TRBJ2-5; 10 bases match TRBD2. V gave up 5 bases and J gave up 1 base; unmatched junction bases: 10. The V gene's germline CDR1 is ENHRY and CDR2 SYGVKD. This CDR3 has 17 residues.